This T cell receptor beta chain is drawn from a study of shared clonotypes between healthy human individuals. Study information: Aged between 18 and 49, the donors were a couple of women and three men.

Evenly divided among several immunoSEQ plates was the genomic DNA of each subset. Profiled with immunoSEQ multiplex PCR; TCRdb holds only in-frame clones, not every one. The sample includes millions of clones, more than 85% seen only once; the top ten take around 1.7%. This clone was found a few times. The naive CD8 population came from CD45RO-negative cells selected for CCR7, without terminally differentiated effector memory CD45RA+ cells. CDR1 SEHNR and CDR2 FQNEAQ come from the germline V gene (reference sequence). The CDR3 has 14 residues. V was trimmed by 5 bases and J by 4 bases, leaving 12 bases between them.

This clonotype originated in a man aged 18 to 29 in good health. Some clones in this sample may be carry-over from other donors' samples. What was sequenced was naive CD8+ T cells from PBMCs. V and J are TRBV7-9 and TRBJ1-5, with unresolved D. The CDR3 bases are TGTGCCAGCAGCAAAGGCGGCCAAAATCAGCCCCAGCATTTT. Protein: CASSKGGQNQPQHF.